The clone carrying this T cell receptor beta chain was recorded many times. The target antigen is unknown. This specimen belongs to a study of T cells in Graves' hyperthyroidism and ophthalmopathy. Study-wide results and caveats: Clonotypes that were expanded in thyroid above 0.001 mostly appeared in blood too.

Not enrolled were patients with uncontrolled infection, other autoimmune disease, pregnancy or lactation. The ends were cut back, 7 bases at V and 7 bases at J, with 16 bases in the middle. The germline V gene has CDR1 SQVTM and CDR2 ANQGSEA. The CDR3 length is 12 residues. What was amplified from RNA transcripts were TCR beta CDR3 regions. Initially, a first-round RT-PCR of the TCR CDR3 employed the HTBI primer set. TCRdb reanalysed the multiplex PCR reads using MiXCR and keeps one entry per CDR3 protein. The sample contains hundreds of thousands of distinct CDR3 sequences, around 42% of which appear only once.

Sequencing input: peripheral blood or thyroid tissue (not recorded which). The chain has TRBV29-1 and TRBJ1-2, with D unresolved. The sequence came from a woman in her late teens or twenties with Graves' hyperthyroidism. In DNA form, the CDR3 reads TGCAGCGCGTACGGAACTACAATTGGCTACACCTTC. This translates into CSAYGTTIGYTF.